This T cell receptor (beta chain) was identified in a study of blood T cell repertoires in COVID-19. The germline V gene encodes CDR1 MNHEY and CDR2 SMNVEV (reference sequence). The CDR3 runs 17 residues. With 6 bases clipped from V and 5 bases from J, the junction kept 16 bases outside the gene matches. Only in-frame clones appear in the TCRdb table, and some are missing; sequencing was by immunoSEQ multiplex PCR. The data hold some 93,000 clones, with approximately 86% observed a single time. The receptor comes from a man in his sixties with acute or convalescent COVID-19. Sequencing was carried out using peripheral blood. The chain recombines TRBV27 with TRBJ2-7, with TRBD2 matching 10 bases. The CDR3 sequence: CASSRLAGFSGRHEQYF. The CDR3 coding sequence is TGTGCCAGCAGCAGACTAGCGGGTTTCTCGGGGCGCCACGAGCAGTACTTC.